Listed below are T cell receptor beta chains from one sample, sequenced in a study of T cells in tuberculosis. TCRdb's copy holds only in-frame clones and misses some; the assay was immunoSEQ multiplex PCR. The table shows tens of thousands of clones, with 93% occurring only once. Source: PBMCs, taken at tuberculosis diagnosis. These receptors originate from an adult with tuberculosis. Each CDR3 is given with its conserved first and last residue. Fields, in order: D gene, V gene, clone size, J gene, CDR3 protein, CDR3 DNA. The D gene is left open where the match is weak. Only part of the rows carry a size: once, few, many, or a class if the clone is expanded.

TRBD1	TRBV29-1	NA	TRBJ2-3	CSVEPTGAGDTQYF	TGCAGCGTTGAACCGACAGGGGCGGGGGATACGCAGTATTTT
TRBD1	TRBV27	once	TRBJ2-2	CASRPGQGTGELFF	TGTGCCAGCAGACCGGGACAGGGCACCGGGGAGCTGTTTTTT
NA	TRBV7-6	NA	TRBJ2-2	CASSPYVLTSSDTGELFF	TGTGCCAGCAGCCCTTATGTCCTGACTAGTTCAGACACCGGGGAGCTGTTTTTT
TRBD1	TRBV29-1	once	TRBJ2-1	CSTTGQGAASEYNEQFF	TGCAGCACGACGGGCCAGGGGGCAGCTTCGGAGTACAATGAGCAGTTCTTC
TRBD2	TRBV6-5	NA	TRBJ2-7	CASSTASGAYEQYF	TGTGCCAGCAGTACCGCCAGCGGGGCCTACGAGCAGTACTTC
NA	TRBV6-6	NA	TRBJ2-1	CASSYSSPSYNEQFF	TGTGCCAGCAGTTACTCGAGTCCTAGCTACAATGAGCAGTTCTTC
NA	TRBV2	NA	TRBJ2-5	CASSVGAEETQYF	TGTGCCAGCAGTGTAGGGGCGGAAGAGACCCAGTACTTC
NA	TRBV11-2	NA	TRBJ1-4	CASSLVGGSEKLFF	TGTGCCAGCAGCTTAGTTGGGGGGAGTGAAAAACTGTTTTTT
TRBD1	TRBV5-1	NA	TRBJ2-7	CASSLTGTVPTYEQYF	TGCGCCAGCAGCCTGACCGGGACAGTCCCCACCTACGAGCAGTACTTC
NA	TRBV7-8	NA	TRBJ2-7	CASSSWTSQSSYEQYF	TGTGCCAGCAGCTCATGGACTTCTCAAAGCTCCTACGAGCAGTACTTC
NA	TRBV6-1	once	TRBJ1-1	CASTSRVKNTEAFF	TGTGCCAGCACCTCGAGAGTTAAGAACACTGAAGCTTTCTTT
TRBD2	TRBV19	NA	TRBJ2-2	CASSTSGKATGELFF	TGTGCCAGTAGTACTAGCGGGAAAGCCACCGGGGAGCTGTTTTTT
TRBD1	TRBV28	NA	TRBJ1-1	CASSFRVGTASDRDTEAFF	TGTGCCAGCAGTTTCCGTGTTGGGACAGCCTCCGATCGGGACACTGAAGCTTTCTTT
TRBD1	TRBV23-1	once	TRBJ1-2	CASSPPRTGGVKGASDYGYTF	TGCGCCAGCAGTCCCCCCCGGACAGGGGGGGTTAAGGGGGCCTCCGACTATGGCTACACCTTC
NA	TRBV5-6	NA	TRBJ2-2	CASSFRDINTGELFF	TGTGCCAGCAGCTTCAGGGATATTAACACCGGGGAGCTGTTTTTT
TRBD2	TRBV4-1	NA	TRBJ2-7	CASSPSPIAGVVEQYF	TGCGCCAGCAGCCCCTCACCCATAGCGGGGGTGGTCGAGCAGTACTTC
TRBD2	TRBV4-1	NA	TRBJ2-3	CASSPRTSGVADTQYF	TGCGCCAGCAGCCCCCGGACTAGCGGAGTCGCAGATACGCAGTATTTT
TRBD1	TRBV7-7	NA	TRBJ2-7	CASSPSPGQVSYEQYF	TGTGCCAGCAGCCCCTCTCCGGGACAGGTTTCCTACGAGCAGTACTTC
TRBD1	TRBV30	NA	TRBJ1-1	CAWSDIRDRGHTEAFF	TGTGCCTGGAGTGACATCCGGGACAGGGGGCACACTGAAGCTTTCTTT
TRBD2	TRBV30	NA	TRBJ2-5	CAFDPPEAGVEQETQYF	TGTGCCTTCGACCCCCCGGAGGCGGGAGTGGAACAAGAGACCCAGTACTTC
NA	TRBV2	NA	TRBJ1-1	CASIAGPNTEAFF	TGTGCCAGCATTGCGGGCCCTAACACTGAAGCTTTCTTT
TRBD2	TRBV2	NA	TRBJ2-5	CAQQGGRRGGIQETQYF	TGTGCCCAACAGGGCGGGAGGAGGGGGGGAATACAAGAGACCCAGTACTTC
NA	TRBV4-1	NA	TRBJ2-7	CASSQDRYRHEQYF	TGCGCCAGCAGCCAAGATAGATACAGACACGAGCAGTACTTC
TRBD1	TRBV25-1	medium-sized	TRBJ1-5	CASSAYRGDVDQPQHF	TGTGCCAGCAGTGCCTACAGGGGAGATGTGGATCAGCCCCAGCATTTT
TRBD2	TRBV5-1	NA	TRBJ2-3	CASQRIFGGSFTDTQYF	TGCGCCAGTCAAAGGATTTTCGGGGGGAGTTTTACAGATACGCAGTATTTT
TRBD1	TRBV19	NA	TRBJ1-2	CASSIPGQGLYGYTF	TGTGCCAGTAGTATTCCGGGACAGGGGTTATATGGCTACACCTTC
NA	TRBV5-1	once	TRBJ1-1	CASSLLGGTEAFF	TGCGCCAGCAGCCTACTAGGGGGCACTGAAGCTTTCTTT
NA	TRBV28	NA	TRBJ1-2	CASSLDTLTAYGYTF	TGTGCCAGCAGTTTAGACACGCTCACCGCATATGGCTACACCTTC
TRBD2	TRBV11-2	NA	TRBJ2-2	CASSLVGGRGSGELFF	TGTGCCAGCAGCTTAGTTGGCGGGAGGGGTTCCGGGGAGCTGTTTTTT
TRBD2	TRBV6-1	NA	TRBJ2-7	CASSEALLAGEGRYEQYF	TGTGCCAGCAGTGAAGCGCTCCTAGCGGGGGAAGGTCGTTACGAGCAGTACTTC
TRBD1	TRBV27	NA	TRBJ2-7	CALHPRGQGTYEQYF	TGTGCCTTACACCCCCGCGGACAGGGGACCTACGAGCAGTACTTC
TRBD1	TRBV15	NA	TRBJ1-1	CATSPDRVITEAFF	TGTGCCACCAGCCCCGACAGGGTTATCACTGAAGCTTTCTTT
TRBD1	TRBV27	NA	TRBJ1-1	CASSPRQGNTEAFF	TGTGCCAGCAGTCCACGACAGGGGAACACTGAAGCTTTCTTT
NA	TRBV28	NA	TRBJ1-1	CASRTGQLNTEAFF	TGTGCCAGCAGAACAGGACAATTGAACACTGAAGCTTTCTTT
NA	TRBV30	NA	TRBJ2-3	CAWSGSTDTQYF	TGTGCCTGGAGTGGTTCAACAGATACGCAGTATTTT
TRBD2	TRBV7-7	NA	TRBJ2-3	CAVAGGPTDTQYF	TGTGCCGTAGCGGGGGGGCCCACAGATACGCAGTATTTT
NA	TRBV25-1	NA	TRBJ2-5	CASSDKETQYF	TGTGCCAGCAGTGATAAAGAGACCCAGTACTTC
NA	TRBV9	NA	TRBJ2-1	CASSLEQGLEQFF	TGTGCCAGCAGCCTAGAGCAGGGGTTGGAGCAGTTCTTC
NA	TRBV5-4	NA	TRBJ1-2	CASSPGTSQAYGYTF	TGTGCCAGCAGCCCCGGGACATCTCAAGCGTATGGCTACACCTTC
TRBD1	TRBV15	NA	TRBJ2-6	CATSSRGSRTGLSGANVLTF	TGTGCCACCAGCAGTCGGGGATCTCGGACAGGGCTCTCTGGGGCCAACGTCCTGACTTTC
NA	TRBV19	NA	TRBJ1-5	CASSIVTRGSNQPQHF	TGTGCCAGTAGTATAGTAACACGGGGGAGCAATCAGCCCCAGCATTTT
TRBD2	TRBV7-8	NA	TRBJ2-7	CASSLAGGPHYEQYF	TGTGCCAGCAGCCTAGCGGGGGGGCCGCACTACGAGCAGTACTTC
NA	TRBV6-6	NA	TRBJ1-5	CASSLNRSNQPQHF	TGTGCCAGCAGTCTAAACCGTAGCAATCAGCCCCAGCATTTT
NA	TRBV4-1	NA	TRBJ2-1	CASSQERQDEQFF	TGCGCCAGCAGCCAAGAACGCCAGGATGAGCAGTTCTTC
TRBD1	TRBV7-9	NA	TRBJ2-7	CASSPSLPGQGSYEQYF	TGTGCCAGCAGTCCTTCTCTTCCGGGACAGGGCTCCTACGAGCAGTACTTC
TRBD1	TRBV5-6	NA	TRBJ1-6	CASRPGTGYSPLHF	TGTGCCAGCAGACCCGGGACAGGGTATTCACCCCTCCACTTT
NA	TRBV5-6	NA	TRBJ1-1	CASSFPPGETEAFF	TGTGCCAGCAGCTTTCCCCCCGGGGAGACTGAAGCTTTCTTT